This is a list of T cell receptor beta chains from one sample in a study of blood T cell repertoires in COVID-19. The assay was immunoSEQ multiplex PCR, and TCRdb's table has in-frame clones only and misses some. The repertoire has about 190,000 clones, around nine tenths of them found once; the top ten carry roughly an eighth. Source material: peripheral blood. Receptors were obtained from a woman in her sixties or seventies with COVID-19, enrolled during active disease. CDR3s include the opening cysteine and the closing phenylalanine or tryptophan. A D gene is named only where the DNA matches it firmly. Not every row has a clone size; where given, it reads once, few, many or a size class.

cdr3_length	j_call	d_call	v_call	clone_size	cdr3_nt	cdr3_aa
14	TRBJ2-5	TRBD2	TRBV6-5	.	TGTGCCAGCAGTCCGGGAGGAGGGCAAGAGACCCAGTACTTC	CASSPGGGQETQYF
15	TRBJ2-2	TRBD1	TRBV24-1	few	TGTGCCACCAGTGACCCGACAGGGAGCACCGGGGAGCTGTTTTTT	CATSDPTGSTGELFF
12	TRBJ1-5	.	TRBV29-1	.	TGCAGCGTCTCGACAGACCGAGGGCCCCAGCATTTT	CSVSTDRGPQHF
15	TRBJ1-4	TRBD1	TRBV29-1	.	TGCAGCGTTAGACAGGGCGCCTCATCTAATGAAAAACTGTTTTTT	CSVRQGASSNEKLFF
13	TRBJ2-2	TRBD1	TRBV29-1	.	TGCAGCGGTGGCACCGGGACAGGGGGGGAGCTGTTTTTT	CSGGTGTGGELFF
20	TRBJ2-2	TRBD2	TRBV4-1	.	TGCGCCAGCAGCCAATACTTTTCGGTTAGCGGGAGGGCCGGCACCGGGGAGCTGTTTTTT	CASSQYFSVSGRAGTGELFF
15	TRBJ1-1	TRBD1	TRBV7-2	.	TGTGCCAGCAGCCCCCGGACAGGTCGGAACACTGAAGCTTTCTTT	CASSPRTGRNTEAFF
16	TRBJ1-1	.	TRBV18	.	TGTGCCAGCTCACTCAACCACCCAGGGGCGAACACTGAAGCTTTCTTT	CASSLNHPGANTEAFF
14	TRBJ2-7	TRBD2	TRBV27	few	TGTGCCAGCAGTTTTGGGGGGGACTCCTACGAGCAGTACTTC	CASSFGGDSYEQYF
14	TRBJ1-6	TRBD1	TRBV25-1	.	TGTGCCAGCAGTGAACGACAGGGGAATTCACCCCTCCACTTT	CASSERQGNSPLHF
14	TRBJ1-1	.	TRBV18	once	TGTGCCAGCTCACGACTTCAGGGGTCCCCTGAAGCTTTCTTT	CASSRLQGSPEAFF
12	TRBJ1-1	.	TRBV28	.	TGTGCCATCTACAGGATGAACACTGAAGCTTTCTTT	CAIYRMNTEAFF
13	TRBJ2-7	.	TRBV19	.	TGTGCCAGTAGTATAGGACATAATTACGAGCAGTACTTC	CASSIGHNYEQYF
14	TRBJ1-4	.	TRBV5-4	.	TGTGCCAGCAGCCAACATTGGCCTGATGAAAAACTGTTTTTT	CASSQHWPDEKLFF
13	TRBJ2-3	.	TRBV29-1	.	TGCAGCGCTTTCGACAGGAACACAGATACGCAGTATTTT	CSAFDRNTDTQYF
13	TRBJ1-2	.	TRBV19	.	TGTGCCAGTAGGGACCTAGGGAGCTATGGCTACACCTTC	CASRDLGSYGYTF
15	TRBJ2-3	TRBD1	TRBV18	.	TGTGCCAGCTCACCACGGGGACAGAGCACAGATACGCAGTATTTT	CASSPRGQSTDTQYF
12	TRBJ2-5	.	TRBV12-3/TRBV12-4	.	TGTGCCAGCAGTTTGGGCCCTCAAGTTCAGTACTTC	CASSLGPQVQYF
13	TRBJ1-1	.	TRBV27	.	TGTGCCAGCAGTTTGAGACAGGACACTGAAGCTTTCTTT	CASSLRQDTEAFF
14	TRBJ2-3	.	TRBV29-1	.	TGCAGCGTCGCCTCAACTCAGGGCGCAGATACGCAGTATTTT	CSVASTQGADTQYF
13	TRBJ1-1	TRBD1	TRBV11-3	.	TGTGCCAGCAGCTTCGGGACAGTCACTGAAGCTTTCTTT	CASSFGTVTEAFF
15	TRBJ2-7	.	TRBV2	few	TGTGCCAGCAGTGTGTTTAGGTTACCGAGCGGGGAGCAGTACTTC	CASSVFRLPSGEQYF